This passage covers 19 T cell receptor beta chains from one sample sequenced in a study of T cells after yellow fever vaccination. MiXCR, applied by TCRdb to the 5' RACE reads, yields one record per CDR3 protein. The sample carries around 500,000 distinct CDR3 sequences, less than 25% recorded once. The sample in question was PBMCs, obtained 21 days after the first yellow fever vaccination. These receptors were collected from a man aged 18 to 29 who received the YFV17D yellow fever vaccine.

In its sample, this clonotype was seen a few times. J is TRBJ1-6 and V is TRBV7-9; D ambiguous. This CDR3 is 13 amino acids long. Trimming took off 11 bases at V and 3 bases at J, with 11 bases between the two ends. The germline CDR1 and CDR2 sequences are SEHNR and FQNEAQ (reference sequence). This chain's CDR3 is CAGGLNYNSPLHF. CDR3 in DNA: TGTGCCGGCGGACTGAACTATAATTCACCCCTCCACTTT.

This clonotype has a handful of counts. This CDR3 reads CASSITGNSEAFF. CDR3 in DNA: TGTGCCAGTAGTATCACAGGGAATTCTGAAGCTTTCTTT. The chain has TRBV19 and TRBJ1-1; maybe TRBD1 (6 bases). Germline V gives CDR1 LNHDA, CDR2 SQIVND (reference sequence). The V end was cut by 3 bases, the J end by 6 bases, with 11 bases between. The CDR3 loop spans 13 amino acids.

This sequence joins TRBV4-2 and TRBJ1-1; the D is unclear. V was trimmed by 0 bases and J by 8 bases, leaving 13 bases between them. Germline assignment: CDR1 LGHNA and CDR2 YNFKEQ. This CDR3 is 14 amino acids long. Here the CDR3 DNA reads TGTGCCAGCAGCCAAGATGTCGGCAGATACGAAGCTTTCTTT. Encoded protein: CASSQDVGRYEAFF.

This clonotype was observed a few times. The chain employs TRBV5-1 and TRBJ2-7; possible D gene TRBD1, 6 bases. Germline V lookup: CDR1 SGHRS, CDR2 YFSETQ. Trimming stripped 6 bases from V and 3 bases from J, with 13 bases between. The CDR3 is made up of 13 amino acids. CDR3 in DNA: TGCGCCAGCACCCACAGGGAGAACTACGAGCAGTACGTC. Amino acid sequence: CASTHRENYEQYV.

This chain joins TRBV30 and TRBJ2-7; no reliable D call. CDR3 length equals 11 residues. The germline V gene encodes CDR1 GTSNPN and CDR2 SVGIG (reference sequence). Trimming pared 2 bases from V and 7 bases from J, leaving 9 bases between. The DNA for the CDR3 is TGTGCCTGGAGTTCCCCTCAAGAGCAGTACTTC. The encoded protein is CAWSSPQEQYF. Filled out from reference TRBV30 and TRBJ2-7, the complete variable domain reads SQTIHQWPATLVQPVGSPLSLECTVEGTSNPNLYWYRQAAGRGLQLLFYSVGIGQISSEVPQNLSASRPQDRQFILSSKKLLLSDSGFYLCAWSSPQEQYFGPGTRLTVT.

This clonotype was seen only a few times. V is TRBV9 and J is TRBJ1-1; possible D gene TRBD1, 5 bases. Germline V lookup: CDR1 SGDLS, CDR2 YYNGEE. The CDR3 consists of 14 residues. V was trimmed by 2 bases and J by 7 bases, leaving 15 bases between them. The CDR3, as DNA: TGTGCCAGCAGCGTTTCTTTAAGTGGGGGTGAAGCTTTCTTT. Translating it yields CASSVSLSGGEAFF.

V and J are TRBV10-3 and TRBJ2-3, with D uncertain. The CDR3 is 14 amino acids. V gave up 10 bases and J gave up 2 bases, with 16 bases separating them. The germline CDR1 and CDR2 sequences are ENHRY and SYGVKD. The CDR3 loop is CATGRQTSTDTQYF. In DNA form, the CDR3 reads TGTGCCACCGGACGGCAGACCTCCACAGATACGCAGTATTTT.

This clonotype was seen only a few times. The chain recombines TRBV7-9 with TRBJ2-1; tentative D call: TRBD1 (6 bases). The germline V gene has CDR1 SEHNR and CDR2 FQNEAQ (reference sequence). Trimming pared 8 bases from V and 10 bases from J, leaving 21 bases between. CDR3 length: 14 residues. This CDR3 is CASPEGDTVWEQFF. In DNA form, the CDR3 reads TGTGCCAGCCCCGAGGGGGACACAGTGTGGGAGCAGTTCTTC.

This clonotype was counted between two and nine times. V gene TRBV7-2 combines with J gene TRBJ2-7; unclear D gene. The CDR3 loop spans 13 amino acids. The germline V and J ends were trimmed by 2 bases and 9 bases, with 14 bases remaining between them. Per germline, CDR1 SGHTA and CDR2 FQGNSA. The CDR3: CASSLSPGAGQYF. As DNA, the CDR3 is TGTGCCAGCAGCTTATCCCCAGGTGCTGGGCAGTACTTC.

This clonotype has just a few counts. The chain links TRBV7-6 to TRBJ1-3, with D possibly matching TRBD1 (6 bases). This CDR3 contains 17 residues. Germline assignment: CDR1 SGHVS and CDR2 FNYEAQ. V lost 2 bases and J lost 3, with 17 bases in between. This chain's CDR3 is CASSLTPLGAGGNTIYF. The CDR3 DNA sequence: TGTGCCAGCAGCTTAACCCCCTTGGGGGCAGGTGGAAACACCATATATTTT.

This clonotype was detected only a few times. The DNA of the CDR3 is TGTGCCAGCTCCACAACGTCGGGACAGGCCTACGAGCAGTACTTC. Translation: CASSTTSGQAYEQYF. The chain links TRBV12-3 or TRBV12-4 to TRBJ2-7; TRBD1 agrees at 8 bases. V trimming: 8 bases; J trimming: 2 bases; junction bases outside the gene matches: 11. This CDR3 region has 15 residues.

This clonotype was seen a handful of times. This sequence joins TRBV7-2 and TRBJ2-5, with 7 bases lining up with TRBD2. With V trimmed by 5 bases and J by 5 bases, 8 bases remained unmatched. Germline values: CDR1 SGHTA, CDR2 FQGNSA. The CDR3 has 14 residues. CDR3 nucleotide sequence: TGTGCCAGCAGCCCTAGCGGATATTCGGAGACCCAGTACTTC. Translated, it gives CASSPSGYSETQYF. The full variable domain, in which reference TRBV7-2 and TRBJ2-5 provide the parts outside the CDR3, is GAGVSQSPSNKVTEKGKDVELRCDPISGHTALYWYRQSLGQGLEFLIYFQGNSAPDKSGLPSDRFSAERTGGSVSTLTIQRTQQEDSAVYLCASSPSGYSETQYFGPGTRLLVL.

The chain recombines TRBV2 with TRBJ1-2, with D unresolved. The CDR3 is made up of 8 amino acids. Between the trimmed V and J ends, which lost 7 bases and 6 bases, there was a span of 0 bases. The germline CDR1 and CDR2 sequences are SNHLY and FYNNEI. The chain's CDR3 is CASNGYTF. The DNA of the CDR3 is TGTGCCAGCAATGGCTACACCTTC.

The chain combines TRBV25-1 with TRBJ2-7; TRBD1 aligns across 8 bases. The CDR3 extends over 13 amino acids. With 1 base clipped from V and 4 bases from J, the junction kept 0 bases outside the gene matches. The germline V gene encodes CDR1 MGHDK and CDR2 SYGVNS. CDR3 residues: CASSEWDRYEQYV. The DNA for the CDR3 is TGTGCCAGCAGTGAATGGGACAGGTACGAGCAGTACGTC.

In this sample, this clonotype turned up a few times. The chain uses TRBV5-6 and TRBJ1-5; D may be TRBD1 (5 bases). The CDR3 sequence is 15 residues long. Trimming cost V 3 bases and J 7 bases, with 17 bases left between them. Germline V gene sequence: CDR1 SGHDT, CDR2 YYEEEE. The CDR3 sequence: CASSSARERGQPQHF. The CDR3 DNA reads as TGTGCCAGCAGCTCGGCCAGGGAGAGGGGACAGCCCCAGCATTTT.

This chain joins TRBV12-3 or TRBV12-4 and TRBJ1-1; D possibly corresponds to TRBD1 (5 bases). V was cut by 0 bases and J by 2 bases, with 10 bases left in between. The CDR3 runs to 15 residues. Here the CDR3 DNA reads TGTGCCAGCAGTTTAGCTAGGACACTCAACACTGAAGCTTTCTTT. Translation: CASSLARTLNTEAFF.

This clonotype has more than one count but fewer than ten. The gene calls are TRBV29-1 and TRBJ2-1; 7 bases map to TRBD2. The CDR3 runs 14 residues. Germline lookup yields CDR1 SQVTM and CDR2 ANQGSEA. With V trimmed by 7 bases and J by 10 bases, 16 bases remained unmatched. The CDR3 loop reads CSARLAEGLEEQFF. CDR3 bases: TGCAGCGCCCGGCTAGCGGAGGGGCTAGAGGAGCAGTTCTTC.

This clonotype was observed a few times. This rearrangement joins TRBV28 to TRBJ2-6, with 10 positions matching TRBD1. CDR1 and CDR2 from the germline V gene are MDHEN and SYDVKM. This CDR3 has 20 amino acids. V shed 9 bases, J shed 0 bases, and the junction held 17 bases outside the gene matches. The CDR3 DNA reads as TGTGCCAGTCTCACTACCGGCTGGACAGGGGGAGGCTCTGGGGCCAACGTCCTGACTTTC. This encodes CASLTTGWTGGGSGANVLTF.

This clonotype was seen many times. The rearrangement uses TRBV10-3 and TRBJ2-3; 7 nucleotides agree with TRBD2. The CDR3 is 15 residues long. With V trimmed by 10 bases and J by 0 bases, 10 bases remained unmatched. CDR1 is ENHRY, CDR2 SYGVKD, per germline. The CDR3 is CASRAGLTSTDTQYF. DNA for the CDR3: TGTGCCAGTAGAGCGGGACTGACTAGCACAGATACGCAGTATTTT.